The 31 T cell receptor beta chains reported below all come from one sample, sequenced in a study of blood T cells in healthy people across ages. Primed by a sample-barcoded 5' primer and a J-beta primer mix, a second PCR proceeded for about 6 to 12 cycles. MiXCR, applied by TCRdb to the 5' RACE reads, yields one record per CDR3 protein. Of over a million distinct CDR3 sequences in the sample, about 42% were seen once. The sequencing input was blood. These receptors originate from a woman between 18 and 30 years old in good health.

As to this clonotype: This may arise from a read error, as a much more abundant clone is one base away. The J gene is TRBJ2-2, the V gene TRBV20-1; the D is unclear. Germline V gene lookup returns CDR1 DFQATT and CDR2 SNEGSKA (reference sequence). V was pared by 3 bases and J by 4 bases, with 6 bases between. The CDR3 is made up of 12 amino acids. CDR3 nucleotides: TGCAGTGCTAGTGGGATCACCGGGGAGCTGTTTTTT. This translates into CSASGITGELFF.

V and J are TRBV10-3 and TRBJ2-1; 9 bases map to TRBD2. The length of the CDR3 is 17 residues. Germline values: CDR1 ENHRY, CDR2 SYGVKD. The junction had 11 bases not matched to a gene; V was cut back by 3 bases and J by 5 bases. Here the CDR3 reads CAISDIASGNVDNEQFF. CDR3 DNA: TGTGCCATCAGTGACATCGCTAGCGGGAATGTTGACAATGAGCAGTTCTTC.

This clonotype was detected a few times. This chain uses TRBV7-2 with TRBJ1-1; D unresolved. V lost 4 bases, J lost 11 bases, and 17 bases lay in between. Germline loops: CDR1 SGHTA, CDR2 FQGNSA. This CDR3 is built from 13 residues. This CDR3 reads CASSSNQLMGAFF. The CDR3, as DNA: TGTGCCAGCAGCTCCAATCAACTCATGGGGGCTTTCTTT. The full variable domain, in which reference TRBV7-2 and TRBJ1-1 provide the parts outside the CDR3, is GAGVSQSPSNKVTEKGKDVELRCDPISGHTALYWYRQSLGQGLEFLIYFQGNSAPDKSGLPSDRFSAERTGGSVSTLTIQRTQQEDSAVYLCASSSNQLMGAFFGQGTRLTVV.

V is TRBV4-1 and J is TRBJ2-1; D gene uncertain. This CDR3 has 15 residues. CDR1 MGHRA and CDR2 YSYEKL come from the germline V gene. V lost 0 bases to trimming and J lost 4 bases, with 10 bases between them. The DNA for the CDR3 is TGCGCCAGCAGCCAAGACAGGATAACGTACAATGAGCAGTTCTTC. Encoded protein: CASSQDRITYNEQFF.

The V gene is TRBV13, the J gene TRBJ2-5; 7 bases align to TRBD1. With V trimmed by 4 bases and J by 4 bases, 15 bases remained unmatched. This CDR3 comprises 17 residues. The germline gives CDR1 PRHDT, CDR2 FYEKMQ (reference sequence). This CDR3 is CASSSLFTGDSTETQYF. The CDR3 DNA sequence: TGTGCCAGCAGCTCACTCTTCACAGGGGATTCAACAGAGACCCAGTACTTC.

The gene calls are TRBV6-2 or TRBV6-3 and TRBJ2-7, with D possibly called TRBD1 or TRBD2 (6 bases each). Trimming left V 6 bases short and J 3 bases short, with 21 bases between. The CDR3 is made up of 16 amino acids. Germline V gene data show CDR1 as MNHEY and CDR2 as SVGEGT. In nucleotides, the CDR3 is TGTGCCAGCAGATCCGACCCGGGACACGGGGGCTACGAGCAGTACTTC. This codes for CASRSDPGHGGYEQYF.

This clonotype appeared once. The genes are TRBV12-1 and TRBJ1-5; the table's D call TRBD1 went unverified against the DNA. TRBV12-1 is a pseudogene. There are 18 residues in the CDR3. This chain's CDR3 is CASSSGQGRRYSNQPQHF. DNA of the CDR3: TGTGCCAGCAGCTCGGGACAGGGGCGCCGATATAGCAATCAGCCCCAGCATTTT.

This clonotype was seen only once. The chain combines TRBV15 with TRBJ2-3; D is unresolved. The V end was cut by 6 bases, the J end by 2 bases, with 15 bases between. The CDR3 is 15 residues long. CDR1 LNHNV and CDR2 YYDKDF come from the germline V gene (reference sequence). CDR3 sequence (DNA): TGTGCCACCAGTACGGACGCAGTATTCACAGATACGCAGTATTTT. This codes for CATSTDAVFTDTQYF.

This chain joins TRBV5-6 and TRBJ2-7; no clear D. There are 14 residues in the CDR3. CDR1 SGHDT and CDR2 YYEEEE come from the germline V gene. V lost 2 bases, J lost 2 bases, and 11 bases lay in between. CDR3 nucleotide sequence: TGTGCCAGCAGCTTTGAGCTGGGCCCCTACGAGCAGTACTTC. Its translation is CASSFELGPYEQYF.

This clonotype was observed a few times. This sequence joins TRBV6-5 and TRBJ1-2; D not resolved. Germline V gene lookup returns CDR1 MNHEY and CDR2 SVGAGI. Trimming left V 0 bases short and J 4 bases short, with 9 bases between. The CDR3 loop spans 14 amino acids. The CDR3 DNA follows: TGTGCCAGCAGTTACTCGGGAGAGCTCTATGGCTACACCTTC. Amino acids: CASSYSGELYGYTF.

This clonotype is a singleton in its sample. The chain links TRBV15 to TRBJ2-5; D may be TRBD2 (6 bases). Germline V gives CDR1 LNHNV, CDR2 YYDKDF (reference sequence). CDR3 size: 14 residues. Deletions cut 1 base from V and 11 bases from J, with 17 bases between. The CDR3 region is CATSRGEAGSEQYF. The CDR3 DNA follows: TGTGCCACCAGCAGAGGTGAGGCGGGAAGTGAGCAGTACTTC.

The rearrangement links TRBV5-6 to TRBJ1-2; possibly TRBD1 for D (6 bases). This CDR3 contains 14 residues. V was cut by 3 bases and J by 4 bases, with 13 bases left in between. CDR1 and CDR2 from the germline V gene are SGHDT and YYEEEE. The CDR3 coding sequence is TGTGCCAGCAGCTGGGGCCAGGGGAGCTATGGCTACACCTTC. It encodes CASSWGQGSYGYTF. Using reference TRBV5-6 and TRBJ1-2 for the parts outside the CDR3, the full variable domain is DAGVTQSPTHLIKTRGQQVTLRCSPKSGHDTVSWYQQALGQGPQFIFQYYEEEERQRGNFPDRFSGHQFPNYSSELNVNALLLGDSALYLCASSWGQGSYGYTFGSGTRLTVV.

In its sample, this clonotype was seen a few times. V and J are TRBV29-1 and TRBJ1-1; 8 nucleotides line up with TRBD1. Germline assignment: CDR1 SQVTM and CDR2 ANQGSEA. Trimming cost V 7 bases and J 5 bases; bases outside gene matches: 12. CDR3 length equals 14 residues. The CDR3 protein is CSARSRDRWTEAFF. Here the CDR3 DNA reads TGCAGCGCCAGGTCCCGGGACAGGTGGACTGAAGCTTTCTTT.

This clonotype was counted only a few times. CDR3 bases: TGTGCCAGCAGCTCCGACAGGGGCCCCTACGAGCAGTACTTC. This codes for CASSSDRGPYEQYF. This chain joins TRBV7-2 and TRBJ2-7; 8 bases are a match to TRBD1. V gave up 4 bases and J gave up 2 bases; unmatched junction bases: 4. CDR3 length: 14 amino acids. Looked up from germline, CDR1 is SGHTA and CDR2 is FQGNSA.

The V and J genes are TRBV20-1 and TRBJ1-2, with TRBD1 matching over 9 bases. V dropped 6 bases and J dropped 5; count of bases not matched to a gene: 10. Germline CDR1 is DFQATT and CDR2 is SNEGSKA (reference sequence). CDR3 length equals 14 residues. CDR3 loop: CSARRTGEFYGYTF. In nucleotides, the CDR3 is TGCAGTGCCAGGCGGACAGGGGAGTTTTATGGCTACACCTTC.

The chain carries TRBV6-5 and TRBJ2-3; D is uncertain. CDR1 and CDR2 from the germline V gene are MNHEY and SVGAGI. The CDR3 is made up of 13 amino acids. The V end lost 5 bases, the J end lost 4 bases, and 10 bases lay between the germline ends. CDR3 nucleotide sequence: TGTGCCAGCAGTATCGCCGGACCAGATACGCAGTATTTT. Translating it yields CASSIAGPDTQYF.

J is TRBJ2-1 and V is TRBV7-9, with D perhaps TRBD2 (6 bases). CDR1 SEHNR and CDR2 FQNEAQ come from the germline V gene (reference sequence). With 5 bases removed from V and 10 bases from J, the gap between germline ends came to 15 bases. The CDR3 is 13 amino acids. The CDR3 reads CASSADYSKEQFF. The CDR3 DNA reads TGTGCCAGCAGCGCGGACTACTCAAAGGAGCAGTTCTTC.

The V and J genes are TRBV6-5 and TRBJ2-7; D unclear. In germline, CDR1 is MNHEY, CDR2 SVGAGI. Trimming stripped 6 bases from V and 0 bases from J, with 9 bases between. This CDR3 contains 13 residues. The CDR3 here is CASRTASSYEQYF. The CDR3, as DNA: TGTGCCAGCAGAACGGCCAGCTCCTACGAGCAGTACTTC.

The chain employs TRBV2 and TRBJ1-2, with D unclear. From germline, CDR1 is SNHLY and CDR2 FYNNEI. The CDR3 length is 12 residues. V gave up 4 bases and J gave up 6 bases, with 9 bases separating them. Here the CDR3 DNA reads TGTGCCAGCAGTGTTTCCGGGCATGGCTACACCTTC. Its protein product is CASSVSGHGYTF.

This chain links TRBV7-2 with TRBJ1-2; D not resolved. Germline CDR1 and CDR2: SGHTA and FQGNSA. V lost 5 bases and J lost 8, with 12 bases in between. The CDR3 is 12 residues long. Written as DNA, the CDR3 is TGTGCCAGCAGCGCCCGGCAATGGGGCTACACCTTC. Its translation is CASSARQWGYTF.

This clonotype has at least ten counts. J is TRBJ2-7 and V is TRBV12-3 or TRBV12-4; weak D call: TRBD1 (5 bases). Trimming removed 6 bases from V and 4 bases from J, with 10 bases in between. The CDR3 consists of 12 residues. DNA for the CDR3: TGTGCCAGCAGCCCGACAGCTTACGAGCAGTACTTC. Protein: CASSPTAYEQYF.

V gene TRBV12-3 or TRBV12-4 combines with J gene TRBJ1-1; D not resolved. This CDR3 contains 14 residues. The V and J ends lost 5 bases and 11 bases respectively, with 21 bases between them. The CDR3 is CASSVRASDGGAFF. For the CDR3, the DNA is TGTGCCAGCAGTGTTAGAGCTTCGGACGGAGGCGCTTTCTTT.

The V and J genes are TRBV5-4 and TRBJ2-3; 7 positions match TRBD2. Germline CDR1 is SGHNT and CDR2 is YYREEE (reference sequence). This CDR3 has 18 residues. V shed 0 bases and J 1 base; nucleotides not matched to a gene: 11. CDR3 bases: TGTGCCAGCAGCTTGGGGGAGCGGGGAGCGTTAGGCACAGATACGCAGTATTTT. Its protein is CASSLGERGALGTDTQYF.

This chain uses TRBV12-3 or TRBV12-4 with TRBJ2-1; the match to TRBD2 covers 13 bases. J lost 6 bases, V lost 7 bases, and 9 bases had no gene match. The CDR3 runs 16 residues. This CDR3 is CASILGLAGIGNEQFF. The CDR3 region has the DNA TGTGCCAGCATCCTGGGACTAGCGGGAATTGGCAATGAGCAGTTCTTC.

The chain is built from TRBV14 and TRBJ1-5, with D possibly TRBD1 on 5 matching bases. There are 13 residues in the CDR3. Germline lookup yields CDR1 SGHDN and CDR2 FVKESK. With 6 bases removed from V and 5 bases from J, the gap between germline ends came to 11 bases. DNA for the CDR3: TGTGCCAGCAGTAGACAGAGCGATCAGCCCCAGCATTTT. Translating gives CASSRQSDQPQHF.

This clonotype was seen a handful of times. The chain has TRBV29-1 and TRBJ1-2; the D gene is possibly TRBD1 (5 bases). Trimming pared 7 bases from V and 3 bases from J, leaving 12 bases between. This CDR3 comprises 12 residues. Per the germline V gene, CDR1 is SQVTM and CDR2 is ANQGSEA. CDR3 nucleotide sequence: TGCAGCGCCATTCAGGGTGACTATGGCTACACCTTC. This sequence encodes CSAIQGDYGYTF.

J is TRBJ2-2 and V is TRBV5-1, with 9 bases that match TRBD2. Per germline, CDR1 SGHRS and CDR2 YFSETQ. CDR3 length: 15 residues. V was pared by 2 bases and J by 6 bases, with 5 bases of the junction left unmatched. CDR3 nucleotides: TGCGCCAGCAGCTTTAGCGGGAGTGGTTCCGGGGAGCTGTTTTTT. Its protein is CASSFSGSGSGELFF.

As DNA, the CDR3 is TGTGCCAGCAGCGCCCTACAGGGATTTAGGGAAAAACTGTTTTTT. Translating gives CASSALQGFREKLFF. The chain recombines TRBV7-2 with TRBJ1-4, with D possibly being TRBD1 (6 bases). CDR3 length equals 15 residues. Trimming removed 5 bases at V and 8 bases at J, with 18 bases between. Germline-derived CDR1 and CDR2 are SGHTA and FQGNSA.

This sequence joins TRBV24-1 and TRBJ2-5; no firm D call. The CDR3 runs 14 residues. V was cut by 3 bases and J by 5 bases, with 12 bases left in between. Germline assignment: CDR1 KGHDR and CDR2 SFDVKD. The CDR3 sequence: CATSDPGGWETQYF. The CDR3 nucleotides read TGTGCCACCAGTGATCCCGGTGGGTGGGAGACCCAGTACTTC.

This sequence joins TRBV5-1 and TRBJ2-1, with D unclear. The CDR3 is made up of 15 amino acids. The germline V gene encodes CDR1 SGHRS and CDR2 YFSETQ. V was pared by 0 bases and J by 4 bases, with 11 bases between. CDR3 sequence: CASSLGTCGYNEQFF. Written as DNA, the CDR3 is TGCGCCAGCAGCTTGGGTACTTGCGGTTACAATGAGCAGTTCTTC. Full variable domain (outside the CDR3, taken from reference TRBV5-1 and TRBJ2-1): KAGVTQTPRYLIKTRGQQVTLSCSPISGHRSVSWYQQTPGQGLQFLFEYFSETQRNKGNFPGRFSGRQFSNSRSEMNVSTLELGDSALYLCASSLGTCGYNEQFFGPGTRLTVL.

In its sample, this clonotype was seen once. The germline gene is not matched at one end of the junction; a read error may be the cause. The chain joins TRBV4-2 to TRBJ2-1; 16 nucleotides match TRBD2. The CDR3 runs to 16 residues. From germline, CDR1 is LGHNA and CDR2 YNFKEQ. The CDR3 region has the DNA TGTACCAGCAGCCAATGGGGACTAGCGGGAGGGGATGAGCAGTTCTTC. Protein: CTSSQWGLAGGDEQFF.